The T cell receptor (beta chain) under discussion was sequenced for a study of shared clonotypes between healthy human individuals. CDR1 and CDR2 (germline): MNHEY, SVGAGI. This CDR3 has 14 residues. The V end lost 6 bases, the J end lost 7 bases, and 18 bases lay between the germline ends. Assay used: immunoSEQ multiplex PCR; TCRdb lists only in-frame clones, some missing. The table records millions of clones, 85% to 95% of them present only once. The sequence was obtained from a man in his late teens or twenties in good health. Some clones in this sample may be carry-over from other donors' samples. The sequencing sample was made of naive CD4+ T cells from PBMCs. Subset specified: CD45RA+ positively selected. This sequence joins TRBV6-5 and TRBJ2-5, with D tentatively TRBD1 or TRBD2 (6 bases each). The DNA of the CDR3 is TGTGCCAGCAGCCGTAATCCGGGGGCGCCGACCCAGTACTTC. It yields the protein CASSRNPGAPTQYF.